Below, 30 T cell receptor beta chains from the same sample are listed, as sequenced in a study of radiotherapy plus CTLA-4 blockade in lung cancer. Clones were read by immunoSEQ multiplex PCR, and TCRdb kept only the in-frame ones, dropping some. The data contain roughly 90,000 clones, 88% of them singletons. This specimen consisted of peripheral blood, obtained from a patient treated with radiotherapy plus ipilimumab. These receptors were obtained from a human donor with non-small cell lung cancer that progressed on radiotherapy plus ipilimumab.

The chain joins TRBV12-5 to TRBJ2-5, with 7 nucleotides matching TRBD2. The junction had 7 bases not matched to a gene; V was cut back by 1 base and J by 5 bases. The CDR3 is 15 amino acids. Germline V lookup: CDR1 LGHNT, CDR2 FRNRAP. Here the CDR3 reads CASGLAGAGKETQYF. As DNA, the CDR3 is TGTGCTAGTGGTTTGGCCGGAGCGGGAAAGGAGACCCAGTACTTC. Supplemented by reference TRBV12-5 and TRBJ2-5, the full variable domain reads DARVTQTPRHKVTEMGQEVTMRCQPILGHNTVFWYRQTMMQGLELLAYFRNRAPLDDSGMPKDRFSAEMPDATLATLKIQPSEPRDSAVYFCASGLAGAGKETQYFGPGTRLLVL.

CDR3 DNA: TGTGCCAGTAGCAAAGGGACTTCGACCTACGAGCAGTACTTC. This translates into CASSKGTSTYEQYF. The chain is built from TRBV19 and TRBJ2-7; perhaps TRBD2 as D (6 bases). Per the germline V gene, CDR1 is LNHDA and CDR2 is SQIVND (reference sequence). V shed 6 bases and J shed 2 bases, with 14 bases lying between them. The CDR3 length is 14 residues. Based on the CDR3 plus reference TRBV19 and TRBJ2-7, the full variable domain is DGGITQSPKYLFRKEGQNVTLSCEQNLNHDAMYWYRQDPGQGLRLIYYSQIVNDFQKGDIAEGYSVSREKKESFPLTVTSAQKNPTAFYLCASSKGTSTYEQYFGPGTRLTVT.

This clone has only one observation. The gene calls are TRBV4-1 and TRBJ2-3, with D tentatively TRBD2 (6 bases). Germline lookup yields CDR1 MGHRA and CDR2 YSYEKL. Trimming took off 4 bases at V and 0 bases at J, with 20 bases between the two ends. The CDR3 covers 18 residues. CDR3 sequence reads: CASSLGGGRTTSTDTQYF. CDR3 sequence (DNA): TGCGCCAGCAGCCTCGGCGGAGGGAGGACCACAAGCACAGATACGCAGTATTTT.

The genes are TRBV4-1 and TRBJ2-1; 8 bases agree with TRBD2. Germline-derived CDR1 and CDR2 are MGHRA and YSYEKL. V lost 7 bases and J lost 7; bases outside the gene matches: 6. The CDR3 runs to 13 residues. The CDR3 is CASTFASGNEQFF. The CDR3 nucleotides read TGCGCCAGCACCTTCGCTAGCGGGAATGAGCAGTTCTTC.

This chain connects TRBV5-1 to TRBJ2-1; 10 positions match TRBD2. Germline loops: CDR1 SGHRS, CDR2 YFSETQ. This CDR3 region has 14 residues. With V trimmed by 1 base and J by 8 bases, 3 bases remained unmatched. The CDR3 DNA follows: TGCGCCAGCAGCTTGTCTAGCGGGAGTGATGAGCAGTTCTTC. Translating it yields CASSLSSGSDEQFF.

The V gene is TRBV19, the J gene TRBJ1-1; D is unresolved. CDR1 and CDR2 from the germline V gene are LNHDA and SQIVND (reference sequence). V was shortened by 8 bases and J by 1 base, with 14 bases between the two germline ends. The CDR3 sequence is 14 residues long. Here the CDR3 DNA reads TGTGCCAGTTCGCTGGGCGGTTGGAACACTGAAGCTTTCTTT. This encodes CASSLGGWNTEAFF.

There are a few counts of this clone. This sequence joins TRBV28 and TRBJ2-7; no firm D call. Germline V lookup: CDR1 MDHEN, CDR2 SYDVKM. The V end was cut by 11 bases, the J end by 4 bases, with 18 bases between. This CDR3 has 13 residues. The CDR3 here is CAGRLTPQYEQYF. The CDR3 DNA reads TGTGCCGGCCGGCTCACCCCTCAATACGAGCAGTACTTC.

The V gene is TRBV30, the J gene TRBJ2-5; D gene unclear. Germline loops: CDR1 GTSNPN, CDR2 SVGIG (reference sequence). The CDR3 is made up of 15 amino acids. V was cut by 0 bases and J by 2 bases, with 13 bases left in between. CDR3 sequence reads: CAWSVRQKPQETQYF. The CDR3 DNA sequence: TGTGCCTGGAGTGTACGGCAGAAACCTCAAGAGACCCAGTACTTC.

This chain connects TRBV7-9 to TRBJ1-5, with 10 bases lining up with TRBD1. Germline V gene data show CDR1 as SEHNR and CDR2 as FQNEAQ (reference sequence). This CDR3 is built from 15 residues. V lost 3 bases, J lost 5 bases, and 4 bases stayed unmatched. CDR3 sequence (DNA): TGTGCCAGCAGCTTCGGGACAGGGGTCCATCAGCCCCAGCATTTT. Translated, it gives CASSFGTGVHQPQHF.

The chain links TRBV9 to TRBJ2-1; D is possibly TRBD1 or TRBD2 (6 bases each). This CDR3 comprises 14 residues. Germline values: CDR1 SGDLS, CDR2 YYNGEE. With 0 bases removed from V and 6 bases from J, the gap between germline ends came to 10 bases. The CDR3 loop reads CASSVGGTINEQFF. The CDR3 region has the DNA TGTGCCAGCAGCGTAGGCGGGACAATCAATGAGCAGTTCTTC.

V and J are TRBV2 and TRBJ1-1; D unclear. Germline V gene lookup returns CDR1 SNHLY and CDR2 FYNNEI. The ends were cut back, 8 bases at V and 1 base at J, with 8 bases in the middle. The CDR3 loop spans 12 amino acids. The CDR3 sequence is CASDLGNTEAFF. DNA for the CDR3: TGTGCCAGCGATCTGGGGAACACTGAAGCTTTCTTT.

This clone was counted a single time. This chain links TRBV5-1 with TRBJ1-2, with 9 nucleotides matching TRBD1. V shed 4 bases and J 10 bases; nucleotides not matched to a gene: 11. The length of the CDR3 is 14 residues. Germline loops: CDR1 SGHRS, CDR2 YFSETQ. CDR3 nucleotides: TGCGCCAGCAGCCAAGGGGACAGGGCTTGGGACTACACCTTC. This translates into CASSQGDRAWDYTF.

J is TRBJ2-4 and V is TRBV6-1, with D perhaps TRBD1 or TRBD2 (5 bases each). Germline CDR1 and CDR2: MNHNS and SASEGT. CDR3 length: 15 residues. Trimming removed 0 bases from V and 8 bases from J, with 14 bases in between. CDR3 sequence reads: CASSEAGTLRDIQYF. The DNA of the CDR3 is TGTGCCAGCAGTGAAGCGGGGACCCTCAGGGACATTCAGTACTTC.

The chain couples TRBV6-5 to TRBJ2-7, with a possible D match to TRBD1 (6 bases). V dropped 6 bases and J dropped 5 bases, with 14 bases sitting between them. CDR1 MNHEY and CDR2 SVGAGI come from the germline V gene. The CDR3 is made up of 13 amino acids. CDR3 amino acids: CASRPGTWNEQYF. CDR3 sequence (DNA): TGTGCCAGCAGACCCGGGACATGGAACGAGCAGTACTTC.

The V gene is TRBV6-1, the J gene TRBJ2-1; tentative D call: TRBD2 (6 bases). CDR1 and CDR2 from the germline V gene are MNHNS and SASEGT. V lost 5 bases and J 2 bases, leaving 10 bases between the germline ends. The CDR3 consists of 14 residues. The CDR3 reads CASSTSITYNEQFF. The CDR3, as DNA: TGTGCCAGCAGTACTAGCATTACCTACAATGAGCAGTTCTTC.

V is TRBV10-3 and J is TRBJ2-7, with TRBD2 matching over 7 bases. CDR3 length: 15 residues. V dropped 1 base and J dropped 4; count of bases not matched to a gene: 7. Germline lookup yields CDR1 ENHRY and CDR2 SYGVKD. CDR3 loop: CAISEWGGGLYEQYF. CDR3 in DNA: TGTGCCATCAGTGAGTGGGGGGGAGGGCTGTACGAGCAGTACTTC.

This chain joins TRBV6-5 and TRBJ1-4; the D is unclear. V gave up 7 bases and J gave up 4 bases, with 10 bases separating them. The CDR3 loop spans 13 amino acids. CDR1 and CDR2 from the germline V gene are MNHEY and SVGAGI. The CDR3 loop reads CASTTESNEKLFF. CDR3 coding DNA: TGTGCCAGCACGACTGAGAGTAATGAAAAACTGTTTTTT.

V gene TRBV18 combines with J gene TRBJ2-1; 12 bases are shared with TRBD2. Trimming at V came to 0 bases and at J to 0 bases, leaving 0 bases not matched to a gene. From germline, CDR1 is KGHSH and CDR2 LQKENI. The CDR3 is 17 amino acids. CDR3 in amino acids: CASSPPGLAGSYNEQFF. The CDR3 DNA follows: TGTGCCAGCTCACCACCGGGACTAGCGGGCTCCTACAATGAGCAGTTCTTC.

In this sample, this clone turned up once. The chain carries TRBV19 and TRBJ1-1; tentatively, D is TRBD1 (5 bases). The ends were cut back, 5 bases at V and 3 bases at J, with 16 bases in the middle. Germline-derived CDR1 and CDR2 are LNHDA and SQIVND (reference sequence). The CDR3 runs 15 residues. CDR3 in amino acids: CASSLFPGQDTEAFF. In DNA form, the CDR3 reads TGTGCCAGTAGTCTTTTCCCGGGGCAAGACACTGAAGCTTTCTTT.

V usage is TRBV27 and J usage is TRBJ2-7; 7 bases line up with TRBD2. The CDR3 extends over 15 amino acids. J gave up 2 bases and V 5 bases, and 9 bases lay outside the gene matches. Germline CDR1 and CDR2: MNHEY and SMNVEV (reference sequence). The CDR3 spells CASSHGTTLTYEQYF. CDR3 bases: TGTGCCAGCAGTCACGGGACTACCCTAACCTACGAGCAGTACTTC.

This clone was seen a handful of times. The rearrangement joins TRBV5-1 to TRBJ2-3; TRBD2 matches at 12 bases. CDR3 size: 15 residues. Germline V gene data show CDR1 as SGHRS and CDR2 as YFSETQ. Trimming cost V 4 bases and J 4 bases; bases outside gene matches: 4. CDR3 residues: CASSRLAGDPDTQYF. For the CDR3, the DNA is TGCGCCAGCAGCCGACTAGCGGGAGATCCAGATACGCAGTATTTT.

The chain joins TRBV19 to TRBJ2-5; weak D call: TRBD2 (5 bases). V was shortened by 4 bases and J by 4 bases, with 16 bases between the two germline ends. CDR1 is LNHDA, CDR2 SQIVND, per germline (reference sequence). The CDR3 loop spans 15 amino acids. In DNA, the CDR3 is TGTGCCAGTAGTAATGGGAGAAGCTGGGCAGAGACCCAGTACTTC. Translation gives CASSNGRSWAETQYF.

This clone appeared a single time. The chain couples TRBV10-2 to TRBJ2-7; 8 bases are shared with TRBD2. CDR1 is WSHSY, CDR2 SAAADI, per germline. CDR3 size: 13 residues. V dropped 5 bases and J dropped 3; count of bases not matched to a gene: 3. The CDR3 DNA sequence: TGCGCCAGCAGTAGCGGGACTAGCTACGAGCAGTACTTC. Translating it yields CASSSGTSYEQYF.

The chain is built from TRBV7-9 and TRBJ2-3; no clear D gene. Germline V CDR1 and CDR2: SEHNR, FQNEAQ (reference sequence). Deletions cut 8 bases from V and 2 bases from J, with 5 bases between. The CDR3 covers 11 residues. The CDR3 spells CASAATDTQYF. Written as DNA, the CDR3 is TGTGCCAGCGCGGCCACAGATACGCAGTATTTT.

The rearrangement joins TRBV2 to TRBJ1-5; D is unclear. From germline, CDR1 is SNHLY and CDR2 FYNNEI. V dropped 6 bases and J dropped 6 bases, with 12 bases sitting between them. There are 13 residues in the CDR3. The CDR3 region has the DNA TGTGCCAGCAGCCCGGAGGTGAGTCAGCCCCAGCATTTT. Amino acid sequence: CASSPEVSQPQHF.

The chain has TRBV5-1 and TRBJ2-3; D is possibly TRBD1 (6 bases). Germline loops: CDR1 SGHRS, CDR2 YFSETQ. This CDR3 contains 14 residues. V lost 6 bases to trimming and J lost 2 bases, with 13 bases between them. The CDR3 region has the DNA TGCGCCAGCAAATCCTGGGGGCTCACAGATACGCAGTATTTT. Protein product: CASKSWGLTDTQYF. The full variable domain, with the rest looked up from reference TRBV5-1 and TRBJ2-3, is KAGVTQTPRYLIKTRGQQVTLSCSPISGHRSVSWYQQTPGQGLQFLFEYFSETQRNKGNFPGRFSGRQFSNSRSEMNVSTLELGDSALYLCASKSWGLTDTQYFGPGTRLTVL.

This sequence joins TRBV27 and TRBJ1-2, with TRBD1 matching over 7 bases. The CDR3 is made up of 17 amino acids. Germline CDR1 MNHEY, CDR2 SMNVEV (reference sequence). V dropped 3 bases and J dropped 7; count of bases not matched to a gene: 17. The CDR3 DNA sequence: TGTGCCAGCAGTTTGGAGGGGGCCAACGTTCGGTCGACTGGCTACACCTTC. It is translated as CASSLEGANVRSTGYTF.

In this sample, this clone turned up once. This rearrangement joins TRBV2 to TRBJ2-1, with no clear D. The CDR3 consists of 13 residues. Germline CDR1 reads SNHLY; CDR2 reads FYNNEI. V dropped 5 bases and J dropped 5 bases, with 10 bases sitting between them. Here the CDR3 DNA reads TGTGCCAGCAGTACTAATAGGAACAATGAGCAGTTCTTC. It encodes CASSTNRNNEQFF. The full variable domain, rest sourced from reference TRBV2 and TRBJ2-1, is EPEVTQTPSHQVTQMGQEVILRCVPISNHLYFYWYRQILGQKVEFLVSFYNNEISEKSEIFDDQFSVERPDGSNFTLKIRSTKLEDSAMYFCASSTNRNNEQFFGPGTRLTVL.

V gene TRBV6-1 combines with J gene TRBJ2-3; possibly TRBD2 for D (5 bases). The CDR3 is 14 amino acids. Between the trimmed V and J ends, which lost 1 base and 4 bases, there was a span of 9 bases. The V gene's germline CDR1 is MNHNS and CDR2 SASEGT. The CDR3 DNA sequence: TGTGCCAGCAGTGAAGGGGGAGCCGCAGATACGCAGTATTTT. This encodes CASSEGGAADTQYF.

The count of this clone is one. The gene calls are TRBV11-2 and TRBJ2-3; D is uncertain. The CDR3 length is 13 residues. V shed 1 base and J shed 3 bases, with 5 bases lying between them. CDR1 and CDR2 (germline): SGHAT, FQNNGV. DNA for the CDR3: TGTGCCAGCAGCTTAGGTTGGACAGATACGCAGTATTTT. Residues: CASSLGWTDTQYF.